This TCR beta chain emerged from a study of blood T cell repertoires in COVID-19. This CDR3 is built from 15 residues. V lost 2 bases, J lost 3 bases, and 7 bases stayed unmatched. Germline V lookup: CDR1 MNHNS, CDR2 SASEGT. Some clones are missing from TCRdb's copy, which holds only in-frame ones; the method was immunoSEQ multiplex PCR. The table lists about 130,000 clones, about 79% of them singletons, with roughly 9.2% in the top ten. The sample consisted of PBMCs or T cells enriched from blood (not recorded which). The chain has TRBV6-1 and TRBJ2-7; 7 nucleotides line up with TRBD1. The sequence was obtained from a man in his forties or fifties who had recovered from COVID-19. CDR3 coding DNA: TGTGCCAGCAGTGAAAGCTGGACAGGACACTACGAGCAGTACTTC. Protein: CASSESWTGHYEQYF.